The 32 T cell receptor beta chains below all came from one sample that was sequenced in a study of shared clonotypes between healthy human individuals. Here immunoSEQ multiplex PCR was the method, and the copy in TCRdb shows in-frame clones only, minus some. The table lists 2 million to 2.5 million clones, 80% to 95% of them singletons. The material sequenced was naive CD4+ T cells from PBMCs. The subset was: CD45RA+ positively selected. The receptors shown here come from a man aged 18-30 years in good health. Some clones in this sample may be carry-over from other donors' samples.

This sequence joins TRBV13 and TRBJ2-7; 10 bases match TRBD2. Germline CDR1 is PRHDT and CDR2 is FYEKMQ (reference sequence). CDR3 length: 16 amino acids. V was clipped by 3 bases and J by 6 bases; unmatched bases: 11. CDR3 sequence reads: CASSFSASGRYSEQYF. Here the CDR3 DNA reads TGTGCCAGCAGCTTTTCGGCTAGCGGGAGATACTCCGAGCAGTACTTC.

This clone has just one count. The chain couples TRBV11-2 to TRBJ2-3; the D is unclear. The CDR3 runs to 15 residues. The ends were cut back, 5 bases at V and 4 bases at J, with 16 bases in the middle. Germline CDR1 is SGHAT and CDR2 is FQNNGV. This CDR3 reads CASSLADGLADTQYF. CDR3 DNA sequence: TGTGCCAGCAGCCTGGCAGACGGGTTGGCAGATACGCAGTATTTT.

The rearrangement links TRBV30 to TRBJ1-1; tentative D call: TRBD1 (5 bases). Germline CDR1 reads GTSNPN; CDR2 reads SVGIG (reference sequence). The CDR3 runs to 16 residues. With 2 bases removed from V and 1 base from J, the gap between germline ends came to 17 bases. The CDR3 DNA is TGTGCCTGGAGTCTGCAGCCGGGACCTTGGAACACTGAAGCTTTCTTT. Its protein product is CAWSLQPGPWNTEAFF.

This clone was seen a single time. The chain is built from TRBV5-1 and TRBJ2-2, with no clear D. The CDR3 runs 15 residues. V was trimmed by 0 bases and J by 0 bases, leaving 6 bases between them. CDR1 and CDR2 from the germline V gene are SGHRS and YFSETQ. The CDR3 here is CASSLDDPNTGELFF. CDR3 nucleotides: TGCGCCAGCAGCTTGGATGACCCGAACACCGGGGAGCTGTTTTTT.

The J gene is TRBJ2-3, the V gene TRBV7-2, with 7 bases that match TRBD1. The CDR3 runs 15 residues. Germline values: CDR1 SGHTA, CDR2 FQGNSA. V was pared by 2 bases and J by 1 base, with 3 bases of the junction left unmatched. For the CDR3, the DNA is TGTGCCAGCAGCTTAACCGGACAGGGCACAGATACGCAGTATTTT. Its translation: CASSLTGQGTDTQYF.

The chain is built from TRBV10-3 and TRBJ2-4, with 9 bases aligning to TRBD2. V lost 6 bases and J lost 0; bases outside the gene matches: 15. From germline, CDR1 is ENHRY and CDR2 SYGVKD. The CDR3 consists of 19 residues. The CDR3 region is CAISQLAGDSVLAKNIQYF. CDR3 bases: TGTGCCATCAGCCAACTAGCGGGTGATTCGGTCCTAGCCAAAAACATTCAGTACTTC.

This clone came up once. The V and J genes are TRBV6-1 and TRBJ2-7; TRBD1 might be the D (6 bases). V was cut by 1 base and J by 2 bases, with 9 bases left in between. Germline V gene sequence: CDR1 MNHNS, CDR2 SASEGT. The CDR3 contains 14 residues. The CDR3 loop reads CASSEGPGAYEQYF. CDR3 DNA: TGTGCCAGCAGTGAAGGCCCAGGGGCCTACGAGCAGTACTTC.

The CDR3 region has the DNA TGCGCCAGCAGCTTGGCCGGGTCCCACACTGAAGCTTTCTTT. This sequence encodes CASSLAGSHTEAFF. The J gene is TRBJ1-1, the V gene TRBV5-1; no reliable D call. CDR1 and CDR2 (germline): SGHRS, YFSETQ. Trimming removed 0 bases from V and 3 bases from J, with 9 bases in between. The CDR3 covers 14 residues.

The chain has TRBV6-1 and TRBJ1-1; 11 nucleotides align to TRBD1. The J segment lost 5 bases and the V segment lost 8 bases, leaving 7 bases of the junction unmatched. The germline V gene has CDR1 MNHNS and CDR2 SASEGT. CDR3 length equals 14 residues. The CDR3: CASGQGAGWTEAFF. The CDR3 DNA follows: TGTGCCAGCGGACAGGGGGCGGGCTGGACTGAAGCTTTCTTT.

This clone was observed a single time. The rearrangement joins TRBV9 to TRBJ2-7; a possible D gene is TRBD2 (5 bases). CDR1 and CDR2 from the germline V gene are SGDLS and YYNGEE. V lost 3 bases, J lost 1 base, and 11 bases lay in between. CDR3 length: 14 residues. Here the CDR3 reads CASSAREPSYEQYF. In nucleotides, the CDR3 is TGTGCCAGCAGCGCCCGGGAACCATCCTACGAGCAGTACTTC.

The CDR3 here is CASSSTDSGKVGELFF. The CDR3 bases are TGCGCCAGCAGTTCAACGGACAGTGGCAAAGTCGGGGAGCTGTTTTTT. The rearrangement joins TRBV10-1 to TRBJ2-2; D is possibly TRBD1 (6 bases). Germline V gene lookup returns CDR1 WNHNN and CDR2 SYGVQD (reference sequence). V was pared by 5 bases and J by 7 bases, with 20 bases between. CDR3 length equals 16 residues.

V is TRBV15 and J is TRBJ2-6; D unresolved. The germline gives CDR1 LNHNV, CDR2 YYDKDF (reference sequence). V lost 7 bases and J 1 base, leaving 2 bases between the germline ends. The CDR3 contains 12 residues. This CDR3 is CATKSGANVLTF. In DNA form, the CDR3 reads TGTGCCACCAAATCTGGGGCCAACGTCCTGACTTTC.

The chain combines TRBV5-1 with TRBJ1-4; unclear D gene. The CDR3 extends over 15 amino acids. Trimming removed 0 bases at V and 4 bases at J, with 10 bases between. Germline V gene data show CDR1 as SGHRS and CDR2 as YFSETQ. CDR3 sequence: CASSLAIGFNEKLFF. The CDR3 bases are TGCGCCAGCAGCTTGGCCATAGGATTTAATGAAAAACTGTTTTTT.

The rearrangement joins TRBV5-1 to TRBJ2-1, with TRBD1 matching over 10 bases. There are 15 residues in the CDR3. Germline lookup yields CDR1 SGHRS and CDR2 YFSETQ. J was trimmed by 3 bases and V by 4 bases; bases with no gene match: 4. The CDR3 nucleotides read TGCGCCAGCAGCGGAGGACAGGGGGACTACAATGAGCAGTTCTTC. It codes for CASSGGQGDYNEQFF.

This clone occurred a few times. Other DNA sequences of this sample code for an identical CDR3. CDR3 amino acids: CASSPGTANQPQHF. CDR3 nucleotides: TGTGCCAGCTCACCGGGGACAGCCAATCAGCCCCAGCATTTT. V and J are TRBV18 and TRBJ1-5, with TRBD1 matching over 7 bases. V lost 3 bases to trimming and J lost 3 bases; unmatched junction nucleotides: 2. This CDR3 has 14 residues. Germline V lookup: CDR1 KGHSH, CDR2 LQKENI. The full variable domain, in which reference TRBV18 and TRBJ1-5 provide the parts outside the CDR3, is NAGVMQNPRHLVRRRGQEARLRCSPMKGHSHVYWYRQLPEEGLKFMVYLQKENIIDESGMPKERFSAEFPKEGPSILRIQQVVRGDSAAYFCASSPGTANQPQHFGDGTRLSIL.

The DNA for the CDR3 is TGTGCCAGTAGTTTACTTCGGGGGGCCGGTGAAAAACTGTTTTTT. Translation: CASSLLRGAGEKLFF. The rearrangement links TRBV19 to TRBJ1-4, with D possibly matching TRBD1 (6 bases). CDR1 and CDR2 from the germline V gene are LNHDA and SQIVND (reference sequence). The germline V and J ends were trimmed by 5 bases and 7 bases, with 17 bases remaining between them. This CDR3 comprises 15 residues.

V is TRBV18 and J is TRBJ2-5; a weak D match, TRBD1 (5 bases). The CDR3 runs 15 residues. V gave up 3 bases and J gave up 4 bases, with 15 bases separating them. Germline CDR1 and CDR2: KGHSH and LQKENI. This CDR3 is CASSPRRWGAETQYF. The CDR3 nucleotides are TGTGCCAGCTCACCCCGCCGATGGGGCGCAGAGACCCAGTACTTC.

The CDR3 protein is CASSQDPGRNEQFF. CDR3 DNA: TGCGCCAGCAGCCAAGATCCGGGTCGGAATGAGCAGTTCTTC. The chain has TRBV4-3 and TRBJ2-1; D gene uncertain. Trimming left V 0 bases short and J 7 bases short, with 10 bases between. CDR1 is LGHNA and CDR2 is YSLEER in the germline V gene. The CDR3 sequence is 14 residues long.

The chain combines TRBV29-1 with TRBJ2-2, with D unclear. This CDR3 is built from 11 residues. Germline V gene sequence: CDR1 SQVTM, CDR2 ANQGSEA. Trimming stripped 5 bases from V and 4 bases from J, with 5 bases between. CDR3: CSVHVTGELFF. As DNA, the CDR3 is TGCAGCGTTCACGTCACCGGGGAGCTGTTTTTT.

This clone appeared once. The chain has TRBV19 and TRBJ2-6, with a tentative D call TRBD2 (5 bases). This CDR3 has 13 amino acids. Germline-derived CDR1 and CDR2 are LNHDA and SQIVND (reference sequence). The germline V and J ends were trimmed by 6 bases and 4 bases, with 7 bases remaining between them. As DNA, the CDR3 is TGTGCCAGTAGCCCGGGAGGGGCCAACGTCCTGACTTTC. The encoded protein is CASSPGGANVLTF.

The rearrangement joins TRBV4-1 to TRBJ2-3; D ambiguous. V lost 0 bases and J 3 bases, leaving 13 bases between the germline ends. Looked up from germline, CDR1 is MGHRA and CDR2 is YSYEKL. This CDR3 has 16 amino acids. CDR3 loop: CASSQDKGHRTDTQYF. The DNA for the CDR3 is TGCGCCAGCAGCCAAGATAAGGGTCACCGAACAGATACGCAGTATTTT.

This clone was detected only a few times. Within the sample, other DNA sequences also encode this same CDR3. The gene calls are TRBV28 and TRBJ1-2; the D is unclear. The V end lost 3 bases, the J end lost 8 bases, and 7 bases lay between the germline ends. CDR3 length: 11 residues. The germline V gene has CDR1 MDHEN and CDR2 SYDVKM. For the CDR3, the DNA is TGTGCCAGCAGTTTGACTGCAGGCTACACCTTC. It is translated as CASSLTAGYTF.

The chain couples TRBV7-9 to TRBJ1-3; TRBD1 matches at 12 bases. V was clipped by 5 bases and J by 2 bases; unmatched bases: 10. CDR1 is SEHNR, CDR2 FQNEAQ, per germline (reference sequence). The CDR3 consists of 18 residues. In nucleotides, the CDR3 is TGTGCCAGCAGCCCGCGGGACAGGGGGCTTGCGGCTGGAAACACCATATATTTT. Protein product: CASSPRDRGLAAGNTIYF. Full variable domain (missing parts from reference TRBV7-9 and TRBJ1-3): DTGVSQNPRHKITKRGQNVTFRCDPISEHNRLYWYRQTLGQGPEFLTYFQNEAQLEKSRLLSDRFSAERPKGSFSTLEIQRTEQGDSAMYLCASSPRDRGLAAGNTIYFGEGSWLTVV.

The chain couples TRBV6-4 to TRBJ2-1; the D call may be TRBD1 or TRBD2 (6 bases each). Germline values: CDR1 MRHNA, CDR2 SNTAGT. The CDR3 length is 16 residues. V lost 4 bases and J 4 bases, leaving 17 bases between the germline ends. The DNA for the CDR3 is TGTGCCAGCAGTGTATCGGGGGCGACCCTATACAATGAGCAGTTCTTC. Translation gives CASSVSGATLYNEQFF.

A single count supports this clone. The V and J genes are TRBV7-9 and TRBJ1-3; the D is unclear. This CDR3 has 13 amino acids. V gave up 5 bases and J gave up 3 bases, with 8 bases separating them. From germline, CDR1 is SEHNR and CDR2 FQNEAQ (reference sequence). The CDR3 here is CASSLRIGNTIYF. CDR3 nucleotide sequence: TGTGCCAGCAGCCTCCGTATTGGAAACACCATATATTTT. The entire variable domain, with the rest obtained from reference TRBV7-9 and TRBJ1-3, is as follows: DTGVSQNPRHKITKRGQNVTFRCDPISEHNRLYWYRQTLGQGPEFLTYFQNEAQLEKSRLLSDRFSAERPKGSFSTLEIQRTEQGDSAMYLCASSLRIGNTIYFGEGSWLTVV.

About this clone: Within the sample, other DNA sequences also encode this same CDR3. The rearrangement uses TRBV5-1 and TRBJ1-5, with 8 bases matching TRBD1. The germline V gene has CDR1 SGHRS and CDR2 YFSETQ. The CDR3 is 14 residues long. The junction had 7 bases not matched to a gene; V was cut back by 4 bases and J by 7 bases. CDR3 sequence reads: CASSLTGGDQPQHF. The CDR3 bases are TGCGCCAGCAGCCTTACAGGGGGAGACCAGCCCCAGCATTTT.

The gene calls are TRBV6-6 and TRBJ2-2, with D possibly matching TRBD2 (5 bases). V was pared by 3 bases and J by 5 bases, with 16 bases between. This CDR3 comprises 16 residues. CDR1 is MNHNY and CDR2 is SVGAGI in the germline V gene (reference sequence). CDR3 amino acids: CASSYLQGSGTGELFF. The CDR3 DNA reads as TGTGCCAGCAGTTATCTACAAGGATCGGGGACCGGGGAGCTGTTTTTT.

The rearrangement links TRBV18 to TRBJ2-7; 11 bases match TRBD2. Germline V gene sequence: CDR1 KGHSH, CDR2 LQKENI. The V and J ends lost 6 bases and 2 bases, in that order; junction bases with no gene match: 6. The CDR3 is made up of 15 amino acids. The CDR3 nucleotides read TGTGCCAGCTCGAAACTAGCGGGAGAACCCTACGAGCAGTACTTC. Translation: CASSKLAGEPYEQYF.

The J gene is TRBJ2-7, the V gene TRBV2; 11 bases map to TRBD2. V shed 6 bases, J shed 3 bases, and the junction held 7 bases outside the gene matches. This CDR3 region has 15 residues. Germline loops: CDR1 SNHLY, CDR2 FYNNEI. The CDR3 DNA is TGTGCCAGCAGGGTGGGACTAGCGGTTGTCTACGAGCAGTACTTC. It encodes CASRVGLAVVYEQYF.

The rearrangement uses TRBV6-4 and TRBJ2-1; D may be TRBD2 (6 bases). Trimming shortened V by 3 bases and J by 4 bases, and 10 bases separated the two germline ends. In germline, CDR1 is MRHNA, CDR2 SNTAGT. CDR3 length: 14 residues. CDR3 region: CASSESGTYNEQFF. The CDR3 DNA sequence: TGTGCCAGCAGTGAGTCCGGGACTTACAATGAGCAGTTCTTC.

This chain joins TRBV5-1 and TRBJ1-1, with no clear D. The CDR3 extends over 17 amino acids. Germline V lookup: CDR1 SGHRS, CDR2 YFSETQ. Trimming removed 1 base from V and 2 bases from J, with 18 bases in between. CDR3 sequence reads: CASSLIALTPENTEAFF. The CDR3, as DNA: TGCGCCAGCAGCTTGATAGCTCTTACCCCAGAAAACACTGAAGCTTTCTTT.

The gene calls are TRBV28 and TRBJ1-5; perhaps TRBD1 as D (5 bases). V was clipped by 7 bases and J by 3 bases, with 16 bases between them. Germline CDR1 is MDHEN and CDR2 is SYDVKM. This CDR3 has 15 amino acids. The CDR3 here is CASMMGGVVNQPQHF. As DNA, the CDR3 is TGTGCCAGCATGATGGGGGGGGTCGTCAATCAGCCCCAGCATTTT.